This T cell receptor beta chain was observed in a study of PD-1 and CTLA-4 blockade in melanoma. Germline V gene sequence: CDR1 SNHLY, CDR2 FYNNEI. The CDR3 contains 17 residues. V was trimmed by 4 bases and J by 0 bases, leaving 19 bases between them. Repertoires were generated with immunoSEQ multiplex PCR, while TCRdb's copy carries only in-frame clones and drops some. The table lists 31,000 or so clones, 88% of them singletons. V gene TRBV2 combines with J gene TRBJ2-7; D is unresolved. The receptor was derived from a human donor with melanoma. The sequences come from CD8+ T cells from peripheral blood, collected from a patient given anti-PD-1 treatment. CDR3 bases: TGTGCCAGCAGTGCACCCTCCGGCGTAGGTAGCTCCTACGAGCAGTACTTC. Its translation is CASSAPSGVGSSYEQYF. Looking up the rest from reference TRBV2 and TRBJ2-7 gives the full variable domain: EPEVTQTPSHQVTQMGQEVILRCVPISNHLYFYWYRQILGQKVEFLVSFYNNEISEKSEIFDDQFSVERPDGSNFTLKIRSTKLEDSAMYFCASSAPSGVGSSYEQYFGPGTRLTVT.